Listed below are T cell receptor beta chains from one sample, sequenced in a study of CXCR3-negative and CXCR3-positive naive CD8 T cells. From the 5' RACE reads, TCRdb lists one entry per CDR3 protein and no DNA. The table lists over 35,000 distinct CDR3 sequences. The material sequenced was naive CXCR3- CD8+ T cells from blood. Receptors were obtained from a human donor in good health. Some clones in this sample may be carry-over from other donors' samples. The CDR3 runs from the conserved cysteine through the conserved F or W. The size field is filled for only some rows; it gives once, few, many or a size class.

V gene: TRBV13
J gene: TRBJ2-6
clone size: -
CDR3 protein: CASSPVGANVLTF

V gene: TRBV5-1
J gene: TRBJ2-3
clone size: -
CDR3 protein: CASSLVLTDTQYF

V gene: TRBV6-2/TRBV6-3
J gene: TRBJ2-5
clone size: -
CDR3 protein: CASSDRDIQETQYF

V gene: TRBV7-9
J gene: TRBJ2-5
clone size: -
CDR3 protein: CASSASWTPISQYF

V gene: TRBV7-2
J gene: TRBJ2-7
clone size: -
CDR3 protein: CASSAQDEQYF

V gene: TRBV28
J gene: TRBJ1-1
clone size: -
CDR3 protein: CASSLPQGTEAFF

V gene: TRBV15
J gene: TRBJ2-7
clone size: -
CDR3 protein: CATSRDRGRTREQYF

V gene: TRBV5-5
J gene: TRBJ2-7
clone size: -
CDR3 protein: CASSSGHGLEQYF

V gene: TRBV20-1
J gene: TRBJ1-1
clone size: -
CDR3 protein: CSAPDGQITEAFF

V gene: TRBV7-8
J gene: TRBJ1-2
clone size: -
CDR3 protein: CASSSDREAYGYTF

V gene: TRBV15
J gene: TRBJ2-5
clone size: -
CDR3 protein: CATSRDRGSRQTQYF

V gene: TRBV30
J gene: TRBJ1-1
clone size: -
CDR3 protein: CAWSTHRVEAFF

V gene: TRBV7-9
J gene: TRBJ1-2
clone size: -
CDR3 protein: CASTNGEDGGYTF

V gene: TRBV29-1
J gene: TRBJ2-7
clone size: -
CDR3 protein: CSVVTGQGKLLEQYF

V gene: TRBV27
J gene: TRBJ2-7
clone size: -
CDR3 protein: CASSFRGAAVYSYEQYF

V gene: TRBV28
J gene: TRBJ1-1
clone size: -
CDR3 protein: CASSAQGVGEAFF

V gene: TRBV3-1
J gene: TRBJ2-5
clone size: -
CDR3 protein: CASSRPLGGWETQYF

V gene: TRBV3-1
J gene: TRBJ2-7
clone size: -
CDR3 protein: CASSQYPTGTSYEQYF

V gene: TRBV15
J gene: TRBJ1-2
clone size: -
CDR3 protein: CATSTLGQEVHGYTF

V gene: TRBV29-1
J gene: TRBJ1-3
clone size: -
CDR3 protein: CSVEGGGETFGNTIYF

V gene: TRBV28
J gene: TRBJ1-5
clone size: -
CDR3 protein: CASSYMQGAINQPQHF

V gene: TRBV19
J gene: TRBJ2-2
clone size: -
CDR3 protein: CASSIVGAGGPNTGELFF

V gene: TRBV5-1
J gene: TRBJ1-2
clone size: -
CDR3 protein: CASSLDRGQYYGYTF

V gene: TRBV7-9
J gene: TRBJ2-1
clone size: -
CDR3 protein: CASSLAGEDEQFF

V gene: TRBV29-1
J gene: TRBJ2-7
clone size: -
CDR3 protein: CSVEDGADYEQYF

V gene: TRBV20-1
J gene: TRBJ1-1
clone size: -
CDR3 protein: CSARVSDTEAFF

V gene: TRBV7-6
J gene: TRBJ1-1
clone size: -
CDR3 protein: CASSSRQGMNTEAFF

V gene: TRBV4-1
J gene: TRBJ1-1
clone size: -
CDR3 protein: CASSLDGGEAFF

V gene: TRBV7-6
J gene: TRBJ2-7
clone size: -
CDR3 protein: CASSLAGANSYEQYF

V gene: TRBV7-9
J gene: TRBJ1-2
clone size: -
CDR3 protein: CASSPPGREGKDGYTF

V gene: TRBV7-9
J gene: TRBJ2-7
clone size: -
CDR3 protein: CASSLPRYDEQYF

V gene: TRBV3-1
J gene: TRBJ2-5
clone size: -
CDR3 protein: CAATRGGGETQYF

V gene: TRBV6-6
J gene: TRBJ2-7
clone size: -
CDR3 protein: CASSPLRPSSRGSYEQYF

V gene: TRBV13
J gene: TRBJ2-3
clone size: -
CDR3 protein: CASSSATDTQYF

V gene: TRBV7-9
J gene: TRBJ2-4
clone size: -
CDR3 protein: CASSPPEGTGYPKNIQYF

V gene: TRBV7-2
J gene: TRBJ2-7
clone size: -
CDR3 protein: CASSFDYQYEQYF

V gene: TRBV5-1
J gene: TRBJ2-5
clone size: -
CDR3 protein: CASSFGQGPQETQYF

V gene: TRBV4-3
J gene: TRBJ2-7
clone size: -
CDR3 protein: CASSHRTGGEQYF

V gene: TRBV7-2
J gene: TRBJ2-7
clone size: -
CDR3 protein: CASSSSPPPGQGAGEQYF

V gene: TRBV28
J gene: TRBJ2-1
clone size: -
CDR3 protein: CASSLLAGSYFGESEQFF

V gene: TRBV20-1
J gene: TRBJ1-5
clone size: -
CDR3 protein: CSPRAEFRSNQPQHF

V gene: TRBV6-2/TRBV6-3
J gene: TRBJ2-1
clone size: medium-sized
CDR3 protein: CASSYGSATSGEFF

V gene: TRBV4-2
J gene: TRBJ2-7
clone size: -
CDR3 protein: CASSQDFAPLTEQYF

V gene: TRBV6-6
J gene: TRBJ2-1
clone size: -
CDR3 protein: CASSDSIGTQGLAGNEQFF

V gene: TRBV20-1
J gene: TRBJ2-7
clone size: -
CDR3 protein: CSARHSTGLAGGFEQYF

V gene: TRBV28
J gene: TRBJ2-1
clone size: -
CDR3 protein: CASSFVDRGRDEQFF

V gene: TRBV21-1
J gene: TRBJ2-7
clone size: -
CDR3 protein: CASSSTVGVRGGYEQYF

V gene: TRBV6-6
J gene: TRBJ1-5
clone size: -
CDR3 protein: CASSRQEDQPQHF

V gene: TRBV28
J gene: TRBJ1-6
clone size: -
CDR3 protein: CASSLGTGYNSPLHF